Below, 8 T cell receptor beta chains from the same sample are listed, as sequenced in a study of OX40 agonist ivuxolimab in advanced cancers. Repertoires were generated with immunoSEQ multiplex PCR, while TCRdb's copy carries only in-frame clones and drops some. The sample yields tens of thousands of clones, 77% seen once. This sample comprised CD4+ or CD8+ T cells sorted from blood, obtained in a trial of the OX40 agonist ivuxolimab. All receptors derive from an adult with an advanced solid tumor such as melanoma, head and neck, liver or kidney cancer.

The rearrangement links TRBV6-6 to TRBJ2-7; D not certain. Trimming removed 5 bases at V and 3 bases at J, with 8 bases between. The CDR3 spans 12 residues. Germline V gene data show CDR1 as MNHNY and CDR2 as SVGAGI (reference sequence). CDR3 DNA: TGTGCCAGCAGTCAAGCCGGCTACGAGCAGTACTTC. Its protein product is CASSQAGYEQYF.

This chain connects TRBV5-4 to TRBJ2-7; possibly TRBD1 or TRBD2 for D (5 bases each). Between the trimmed V and J ends, which lost 1 base and 2 bases, there was a span of 19 bases. The germline CDR1 and CDR2 sequences are SGHNT and YYREEE (reference sequence). The CDR3 covers 17 residues. The CDR3 coding sequence is TGTGCCAGCAGCTTGCCCGGGGCCGGGCCCCTTGCCTACGAGCAGTACTTC. Amino acids: CASSLPGAGPLAYEQYF.

The chain uses TRBV20-1 and TRBJ1-2; D ambiguous. V lost 1 base and J 8 bases, leaving 8 bases between the germline ends. The CDR3 runs to 11 residues. From germline, CDR1 is DFQATT and CDR2 SNEGSKA (reference sequence). DNA of the CDR3: TGCAGTGCTAGAGTAGGGCTCGGCTACACCTTC. Amino acid sequence: CSARVGLGYTF.

The chain links TRBV5-4 to TRBJ2-3, with 8 bases identical to TRBD2. Per the germline V gene, CDR1 is SGHNT and CDR2 is YYREEE (reference sequence). The CDR3 covers 16 residues. The V segment lost 1 base and the J segment 0 bases; nucleotides outside the gene matches: 4. DNA of the CDR3: TGTGCCAGCAGCTTGCGAACTAGCGGTAGCACAGATACGCAGTATTTT. Translating gives CASSLRTSGSTDTQYF.

The chain employs TRBV7-9 and TRBJ1-1; D is uncertain. The germline V and J ends were trimmed by 1 base and 7 bases, with 7 bases remaining between them. From germline, CDR1 is SEHNR and CDR2 FQNEAQ (reference sequence). The CDR3 consists of 12 residues. The CDR3 region has the DNA TGTGCCAGCAGCTTAGGAGAGGGTGAAGCTTTCTTT. It codes for CASSLGEGEAFF.

This clone has just one count. The CDR3 spells CASTSRSVFAGELFF. The CDR3 bases are TGTGCCAGTACCTCCCGGTCAGTGTTCGCCGGGGAGCTGTTTTTT. This sequence joins TRBV19 and TRBJ2-2; D is uncertain. Trimming cost V 7 bases and J 6 bases, with 18 bases left between them. This CDR3 region has 15 residues. Germline CDR1 and CDR2: LNHDA and SQIVND (reference sequence).

The chain carries TRBV11-3 and TRBJ1-5; weak D call: TRBD1 (5 bases). This CDR3 has 13 residues. Germline CDR1 SGHNT, CDR2 YENEEA. V lost 6 bases to trimming and J lost 7 bases, with 13 bases between them. The CDR3 DNA follows: TGTGCCAGCAGTGGGGGGGGTACGCAGCCCCAGCATTTT. Protein sequence: CASSGGGTQPQHF.

CDR3 residues: CASSLSAPLESYTF. The CDR3, as DNA: TGCGCCAGCAGCTTGTCGGCGCCCCTCGAAAGCTACACCTTC. V is TRBV5-1 and J is TRBJ1-2; the D is unclear. The CDR3 sequence is 14 residues long. V lost 1 base and J lost 9, with 16 bases in between. CDR1 is SGHRS, CDR2 YFSETQ, per germline.